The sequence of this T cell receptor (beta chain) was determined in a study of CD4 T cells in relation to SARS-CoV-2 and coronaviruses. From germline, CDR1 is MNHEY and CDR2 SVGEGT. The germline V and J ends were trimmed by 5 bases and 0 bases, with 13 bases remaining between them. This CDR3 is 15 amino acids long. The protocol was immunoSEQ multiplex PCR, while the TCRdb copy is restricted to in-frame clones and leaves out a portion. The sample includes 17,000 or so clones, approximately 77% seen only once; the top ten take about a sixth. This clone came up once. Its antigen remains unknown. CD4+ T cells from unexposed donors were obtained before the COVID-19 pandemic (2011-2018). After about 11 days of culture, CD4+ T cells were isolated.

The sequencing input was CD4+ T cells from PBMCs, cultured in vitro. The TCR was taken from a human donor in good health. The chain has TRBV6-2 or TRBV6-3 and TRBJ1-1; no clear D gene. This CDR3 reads CASSTGLRVNTEAFF. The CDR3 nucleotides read TGTGCCAGCAGTACTGGGCTTCGCGTGAACACTGAAGCTTTCTTT.